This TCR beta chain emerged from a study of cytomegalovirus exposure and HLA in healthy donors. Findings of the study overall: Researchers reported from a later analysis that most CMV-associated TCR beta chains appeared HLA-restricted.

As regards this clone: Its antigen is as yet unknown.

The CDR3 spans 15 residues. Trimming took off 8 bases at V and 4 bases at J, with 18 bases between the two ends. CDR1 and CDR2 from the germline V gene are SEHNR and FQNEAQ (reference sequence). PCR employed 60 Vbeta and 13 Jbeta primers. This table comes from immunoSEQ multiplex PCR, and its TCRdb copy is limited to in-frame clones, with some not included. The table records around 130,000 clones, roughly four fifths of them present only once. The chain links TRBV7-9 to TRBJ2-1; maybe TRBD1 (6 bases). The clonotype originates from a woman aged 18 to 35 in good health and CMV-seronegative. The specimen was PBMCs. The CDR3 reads CASRSRGQSYNEQFF. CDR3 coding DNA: TGTGCCAGCCGATCTCGGGGACAAAGTTACAATGAGCAGTTCTTC.